The 17 T cell receptor beta chains below all came from one sample that was sequenced in a study of cytomegalovirus exposure and HLA in healthy donors. Primers for the PCR totalled 60 Vbeta and 13 Jbeta. Libraries were prepared by immunoSEQ multiplex PCR; TCRdb keeps only in-frame clonotypes and omits some of them. Altogether about 120,000 clones are present, over 6.5% being singletons, with the ten largest covering 6% to 7.5%. Sequencing input: PBMCs. The receptors originated from a woman between 35 and 50 years old in good health and CMV-seropositive.

The chain recombines TRBV14 with TRBJ2-7; tentatively, D is TRBD1 (6 bases). The CDR3 runs 14 residues. The V gene's germline CDR1 is SGHDN and CDR2 FVKESK. V was shortened by 4 bases and J by 4 bases, with 14 bases between the two germline ends. The CDR3 protein is CASSPLGHEYEQYF. Written as DNA, the CDR3 is TGTGCCAGCAGCCCCCTGGGACATGAGTACGAGCAGTACTTC.

The chain is built from TRBV27 and TRBJ1-5, with D perhaps matching TRBD1 (5 bases). The V end was cut by 6 bases, the J end by 2 bases, with 14 bases between. There are 15 residues in the CDR3. Germline lookup yields CDR1 MNHEY and CDR2 SMNVEV (reference sequence). CDR3 bases: TGTGCCAGCAGGACGCAGGGTTTGGGCAATCAGCCCCAGCATTTT. Translated, it gives CASRTQGLGNQPQHF.

The chain carries TRBV5-4 and TRBJ2-5; D remains unclear. V lost 3 bases and J lost 4, with 4 bases in between. Germline-derived CDR1 and CDR2 are SGHNT and YYREEE (reference sequence). This CDR3 is built from 11 residues. CDR3 coding DNA: TGTGCCAGCAGCTCTACAGAGACCCAGTACTTC. It encodes CASSSTETQYF. Filled out from reference TRBV5-4 and TRBJ2-5, the complete variable domain reads ETGVTQSPTHLIKTRGQQVTLRCSSQSGHNTVSWYQQALGQGPQFIFQYYREEENGRGNFPPRFSGLQFPNYSSELNVNALELDDSALYLCASSSTETQYFGPGTRLLVL.

This clone was detected a few times. The rearrangement links TRBV6-1 to TRBJ2-7; D possibly corresponds to TRBD2 (6 bases). CDR1 and CDR2 (germline): MNHNS, SASEGT. Trimming removed 7 bases at V and 0 bases at J, with 13 bases between. The CDR3 loop spans 14 amino acids. As DNA, the CDR3 is TGTGCCAGCAAGATGGGACTCAGCTCCTACGAGCAGTACTTC. Translating it yields CASKMGLSSYEQYF.

This sequence joins TRBV7-9 and TRBJ1-3, with a weak D call TRBD1 (5 bases). Germline V lookup: CDR1 SEHNR, CDR2 FQNEAQ (reference sequence). The CDR3 is 17 residues long. Trimming left V 4 bases short and J 1 base short, with 17 bases between. This chain's CDR3 is CASSSYQGGWSGNTIYF. CDR3 nucleotide sequence: TGTGCCAGCAGCTCATACCAGGGTGGTTGGTCTGGAAACACCATATATTTT.

This sequence joins TRBV6-6 and TRBJ1-5; a weak D match, TRBD1 (6 bases). V was shortened by 2 bases and J by 8 bases, with 10 bases between the two germline ends. Per the germline V gene, CDR1 is MNHNY and CDR2 is SVGAGI (reference sequence). CDR3 length: 13 amino acids. The CDR3 region is CASSYTGREPQHF. In nucleotides, the CDR3 is TGTGCCAGCAGTTACACAGGGAGAGAGCCCCAGCATTTT.

About this clone itself: One end of the junction is discordant with germline, which a read error may explain. The gene calls are TRBV10-2 and TRBJ1-5; TRBD1 might be the D (6 bases). The CDR3 covers 14 residues. Per germline, CDR1 WSHSY and CDR2 SAAADI. CDR3 nucleotides: TGCGCCAGCAGTGGTCGAGGGGGGGCGCAGCACCAGCATTTT. The encoded protein is CASSGRGGAQHQHF.

V gene TRBV19 combines with J gene TRBJ1-2; 9 nucleotides align to TRBD1. The V and J ends lost 6 bases and 6 bases, in that order; junction bases with no gene match: 5. Germline V lookup: CDR1 LNHDA, CDR2 SQIVND (reference sequence). There are 13 residues in the CDR3. The CDR3 DNA is TGTGCCAGTAGGACAGGGGGACAAAATGGCTACACCTTC. Residues: CASRTGGQNGYTF.

This clone was seen a handful of times. The chain is built from TRBV7-9 and TRBJ2-5; a weak D match, TRBD2 (5 bases). The ends were cut back, 1 base at V and 2 bases at J, with 17 bases in the middle. Looked up from germline, CDR1 is SEHNR and CDR2 is FQNEAQ (reference sequence). The CDR3 covers 17 residues. CDR3 residues: CASSLEGLRVIQETQYF. The CDR3 DNA reads as TGTGCCAGCAGCTTAGAAGGCCTGAGGGTAATTCAAGAGACCCAGTACTTC.

This clone came up a few times. This chain uses TRBV5-4 with TRBJ1-1, with unresolved D. The germline CDR1 and CDR2 sequences are SGHNT and YYREEE (reference sequence). Trimming pared 0 bases from V and 7 bases from J, leaving 4 bases between. The CDR3 spans 11 residues. The CDR3 bases are TGTGCCAGCAGCTTGGCGAGTGAAGCTTTCTTT. It translates to CASSLASEAFF.

This clone was detected a few times. The rearrangement uses TRBV28 and TRBJ1-2, with 11 bases aligning to TRBD1. The CDR3 contains 17 residues. The germline V gene has CDR1 MDHEN and CDR2 SYDVKM. V gave up 6 bases and J gave up 6 bases; unmatched junction bases: 15. CDR3 sequence (DNA): TGTGCCAGCAGCCTAAGGACAGGGGGCATAAAAGGGAATGGCTACACCTTC. Translation gives CASSLRTGGIKGNGYTF.

The CDR3 is CASSLGQGTETQYF. The CDR3 region has the DNA TGTGCCAGCAGCCTAGGACAGGGCACAGAGACCCAGTACTTC. The V call is TRBV9, the J call TRBJ2-5; 8 bases map to TRBD1. Unmatched junction bases numbered 6, after V lost 4 bases and J lost 4 bases. This CDR3 contains 14 residues. CDR1 SGDLS and CDR2 YYNGEE come from the germline V gene.

The chain employs TRBV18 and TRBJ1-5, with D unresolved. The V gene lost 2 bases and the J gene lost 10 bases, with 18 bases spanning the gap. In germline, CDR1 is KGHSH, CDR2 LQKENI. The CDR3 is 15 residues long. CDR3 region: CASSPGGPGFKPQHF. DNA of the CDR3: TGTGCCAGCTCACCAGGCGGGCCAGGTTTTAAACCCCAGCATTTT.

This clone was recorded a few times. This chain connects TRBV10-1 to TRBJ2-1; D is uncertain. V shed 6 bases and J shed 0 bases, with 15 bases lying between them. Germline CDR1 and CDR2: WNHNN and SYGVQD (reference sequence). The CDR3 extends over 16 amino acids. In DNA, the CDR3 is TGCGCCAGCAGGCCCCGGATCTCTAGCTCCTACAATGAGCAGTTCTTC. This translates into CASRPRISSSYNEQFF.

This clone was counted a few times. This chain joins TRBV6-4 and TRBJ2-1; 10 bases line up with TRBD2. Trimming at V came to 0 bases and at J to 7 bases, leaving 6 bases not matched to a gene. The CDR3 runs 16 residues. The germline V gene has CDR1 MRHNA and CDR2 SNTAGT. The CDR3 region is CASSDSSGGGGNEQFF. The DNA of the CDR3 is TGTGCCAGCAGTGACTCAAGCGGGGGGGGTGGAAATGAGCAGTTCTTC.

This clone was seen a handful of times. The CDR3 bases are TGTGCCAGCAGATCTCCGGGGAAAGGCACCTATGGCTACACCTTC. Protein: CASRSPGKGTYGYTF. This chain connects TRBV28 to TRBJ1-2; D remains unclear. This CDR3 comprises 15 residues. V was clipped by 6 bases and J by 4 bases, with 18 bases between them. Germline V gene data show CDR1 as MDHEN and CDR2 as SYDVKM.

The chain combines TRBV19 with TRBJ1-3; unclear D gene. Germline lookup yields CDR1 LNHDA and CDR2 SQIVND (reference sequence). The CDR3 runs to 15 residues. V lost 3 bases to trimming and J lost 8 bases, with 17 bases between them. The CDR3 protein is CASSILWGEADTIYF. The CDR3 nucleotides read TGTGCCAGTAGTATCCTCTGGGGAGAGGCAGACACCATATATTTT. Full variable domain (outside the CDR3, taken from reference TRBV19 and TRBJ1-3): DGGITQSPKYLFRKEGQNVTLSCEQNLNHDAMYWYRQDPGQGLRLIYYSQIVNDFQKGDIAEGYSVSREKKESFPLTVTSAQKNPTAFYLCASSILWGEADTIYFGEGSWLTVV.